What follows are 2 T cell receptor beta chains derived from one specimen sequenced in a study of T-cell memory formation after mild COVID-19. In TCRdb, the 5' RACE reads were re-called with MiXCR into one record per CDR3 protein. The sample has 250,000 to 300,000 distinct CDR3 sequences, 15% to 20% seen once. Sequencing input: PBMCs or a T cell subset sorted from them (not recorded which). These receptors originate from a man in his late teens or twenties who had mild COVID-19 (a few samples of this study predate the infection). Cell type and time point are not known.

The V call is TRBV12-3 or TRBV12-4, the J call TRBJ1-1; TRBD1 might be the D (5 bases). The CDR3 is made up of 15 amino acids. Trimming took 5 bases from V and 5 from J, leaving 18 bases between them. In nucleotides, the CDR3 is TGTGCCAGCAGTCACTACAAGGGGCGCGGGACTGAAGCTTTCTTT. This gives the protein CASSHYKGRGTEAFF.

This clonotype was found a few times. The chain employs TRBV5-1 and TRBJ1-1; D might be TRBD1 (6 bases). The CDR3 extends over 18 amino acids. The germline CDR1 and CDR2 sequences are SGHRS and YFSETQ. The V end was cut by 2 bases, the J end by 0 bases, with 20 bases between. The CDR3 nucleotides read TGCGCCAGCAGCTTTCGGGGGCCAGAACCGACCTTGAACACTGAAGCTTTCTTT. It yields the protein CASSFRGPEPTLNTEAFF.